This section outlines one T cell receptor beta chain sequence together with its context. Its antigen is unknown. These data belong to a study of shared clonotypes between healthy human individuals. The study, taken as a whole, reports: Naive subsets generally had larger estimated richness than memory subsets.

When replicate PCRs were run on sorted subsets, they used about 220 ng DNA, about 31,000 T cell genomes. Clones were read by immunoSEQ multiplex PCR, and TCRdb kept only the in-frame ones, dropping some. Here the sample spans about a million clones, 60% to 80% being singletons. Trimming removed 4 bases at V and 6 bases at J, with 8 bases between. This CDR3 is built from 12 residues. The germline gives CDR1 MNHNY, CDR2 SVGAGI (reference sequence). Everyone who donated was a Caucasian adult who lived in Nashville, Tennessee. The rearrangement links TRBV6-6 to TRBJ2-3; D is perhaps TRBD1 (5 bases). The clonotype originates from a man in his late teens or twenties in good health. Some clones in this sample may be carry-over from other donors' samples. The sample was memory CD4+ T cells from PBMCs. Subset given: CD45RA-negative fraction. CDR3 nucleotides: TGTGCCAGCAGTTCCCCAGGGGATACGCAGTATTTT. It codes for CASSSPGDTQYF.